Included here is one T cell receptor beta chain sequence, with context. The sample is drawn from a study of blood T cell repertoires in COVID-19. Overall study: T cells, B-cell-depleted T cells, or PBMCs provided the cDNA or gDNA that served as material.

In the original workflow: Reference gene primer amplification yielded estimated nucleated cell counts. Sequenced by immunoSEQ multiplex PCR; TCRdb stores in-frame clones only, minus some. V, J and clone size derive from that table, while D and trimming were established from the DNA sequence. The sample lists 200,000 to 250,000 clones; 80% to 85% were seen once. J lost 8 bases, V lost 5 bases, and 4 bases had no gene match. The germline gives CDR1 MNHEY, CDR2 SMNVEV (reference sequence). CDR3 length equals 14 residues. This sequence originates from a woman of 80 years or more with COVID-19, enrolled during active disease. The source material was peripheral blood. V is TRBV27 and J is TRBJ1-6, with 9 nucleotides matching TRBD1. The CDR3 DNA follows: TGTGCCAGCAGTCCCTGGGACAGGGATTCACCCCTCCACTTT. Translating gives CASSPWDRDSPLHF.